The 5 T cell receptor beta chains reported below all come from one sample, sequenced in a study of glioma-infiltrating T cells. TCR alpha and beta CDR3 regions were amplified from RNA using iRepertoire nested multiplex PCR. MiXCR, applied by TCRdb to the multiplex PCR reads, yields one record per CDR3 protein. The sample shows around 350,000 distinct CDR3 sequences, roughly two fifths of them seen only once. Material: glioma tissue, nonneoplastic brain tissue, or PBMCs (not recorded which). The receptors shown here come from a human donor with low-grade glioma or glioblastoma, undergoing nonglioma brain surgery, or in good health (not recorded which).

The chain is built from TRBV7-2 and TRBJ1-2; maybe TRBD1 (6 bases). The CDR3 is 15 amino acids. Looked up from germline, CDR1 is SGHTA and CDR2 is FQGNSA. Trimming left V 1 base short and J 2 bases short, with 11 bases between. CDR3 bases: TGTGCCAGCAGCTTAGGAACAGGGAACAACTATGGCTACACCTTC. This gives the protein CASSLGTGNNYGYTF.

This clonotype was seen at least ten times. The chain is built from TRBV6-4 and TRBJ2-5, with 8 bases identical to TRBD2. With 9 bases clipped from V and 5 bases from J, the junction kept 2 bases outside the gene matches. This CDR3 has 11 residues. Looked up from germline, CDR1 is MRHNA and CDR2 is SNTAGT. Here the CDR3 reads CASIAGETQYF. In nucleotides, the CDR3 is TGTGCCAGTATAGCGGGGGAGACCCAGTACTTC.

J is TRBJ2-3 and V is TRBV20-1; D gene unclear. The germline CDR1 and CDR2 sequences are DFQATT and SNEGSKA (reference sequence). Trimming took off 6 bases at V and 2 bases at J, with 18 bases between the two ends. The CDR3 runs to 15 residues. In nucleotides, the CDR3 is TGCAGTGCCCGGAGACCGAAACGGTTCACAGATACGCAGTATTTT. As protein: CSARRPKRFTDTQYF.

The CDR3 loop reads CASSFGGTGADTQYF. CDR3 coding DNA: TGTGCCAGCAGTTTCGGTGGGACAGGGGCAGATACGCAGTATTTT. V and J are TRBV12-3 or TRBV12-4 and TRBJ2-3, with TRBD1 identical over 10 bases. The ends lost 3 bases at V and 4 bases at J; junction bases unmatched: 4. This CDR3 has 15 residues.

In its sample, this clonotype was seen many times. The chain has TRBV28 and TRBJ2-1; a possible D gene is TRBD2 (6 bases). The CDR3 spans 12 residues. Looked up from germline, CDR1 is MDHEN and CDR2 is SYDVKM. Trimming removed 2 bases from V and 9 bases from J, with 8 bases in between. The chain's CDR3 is CASSLVGSEQFF. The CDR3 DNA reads TGTGCCAGCAGTTTAGTCGGGAGTGAGCAGTTCTTC. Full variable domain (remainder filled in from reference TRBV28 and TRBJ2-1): DVKVTQSSRYLVKRTGEKVFLECVQDMDHENMFWYRQDPGLGLRLIYFSYDVKMKEKGDIPEGYSVSREKKERFSLILESASTNQTSMYLCASSLVGSEQFFGPGTRLTVL.